These T cell receptor beta chains were read from a single sample in a study of Graves' ophthalmopathy and Graves' hyperthyroidism. MiXCR, applied by TCRdb to the multiplex PCR reads, yields one record per CDR3 protein. The data hold 500,000 to 800,000 distinct CDR3 sequences, with roughly 41% observed a single time. The sample taken for sequencing was peripheral blood. These receptors originate from an adult man with Graves' ophthalmopathy. CDR3s include the opening cysteine and the closing phenylalanine or tryptophan. The order of the fields is clone size, J gene, CDR3 length, V gene, D gene, CDR3 protein, CDR3 DNA. The D gene is left open where the match is weak. Where a row states a size, it is once, few, many or the class of an expanded clone; other rows omit it.

size: many
J: TRBJ1-1
length: 13
V: TRBV20-1
D: NA
CDR3: CSASTGINTEAFF
DNA: TGCAGTGCTAGTACAGGGATAAACACTGAAGCTTTCTTT

size: few
J: TRBJ2-7
length: 14
V: TRBV25-1
D: NA
CDR3: CASSPRDRREEQYF
DNA: TGTGCCAGCTCACCACGGGACCGCCGAGAGGAGCAGTACTTC

size: many
J: TRBJ1-5
length: 14
V: TRBV20-1
D: NA
CDR3: CSATVGPGNQPQHF
DNA: TGCAGTGCTACTGTGGGGCCAGGCAATCAGCCCCAGCATTTT

size: NA
J: TRBJ2-2
length: 15
V: TRBV4-2
D: TRBD1
CDR3: CASSYSYRGAGELFF
DNA: TGTGCCAGCAGTTACTCTTACAGGGGGGCCGGGGAGCTGTTTTTT

size: NA
J: TRBJ1-5
length: 14
V: TRBV10-2
D: TRBD1
CDR3: CASSRDRTDSPQHF
DNA: TGTGCCAGCAGTCGGGACAGGACGGATTCACCCCAGCATTTT

size: many
J: TRBJ2-2
length: 13
V: TRBV9
D: NA
CDR3: CASSAGPTGELFF
DNA: TGTGCCAGCAGCGCCGGACCCACCGGGGAGCTGTTTTTT

size: many
J: TRBJ2-7
length: 15
V: TRBV2
D: TRBD2
CDR3: CASTGLAGVQSEQYF
DNA: TGTGCCAGCACTGGACTAGCGGGAGTCCAATCCGAGCAGTACTTC

size: NA
J: TRBJ1-1
length: 13
V: TRBV29-1
D: TRBD1
CDR3: CSVTGTQNTEAFF
DNA: TGCAGCGTGACAGGGACACAGAACACTGAAGCTTTCTTT

size: many
J: TRBJ1-1
length: 15
V: TRBV5-6
D: NA
CDR3: CASSLRSTGNTEAFF
DNA: TGTGCCAGCAGCTTAAGGAGTACGGGGAACACTGAAGCTTTCTTT

size: many
J: TRBJ2-5
length: 11
V: TRBV6-6
D: NA
CDR3: CASRHQETQYF
DNA: TGTGCCAGCCGACACCAAGAGACCCAGTACTTC

size: many
J: TRBJ1-2
length: 17
V: TRBV24-1
D: NA
CDR3: CATTPPTLRGGGYGYTF
DNA: TGTGCCACCACCCCTCCAACGCTAAGGGGGGGCGGCTATGGCTACACCTTC

size: NA
J: TRBJ1-2
length: 16
V: TRBV7-9
D: TRBD1
CDR3: CASQAAGTGEIYGYTF
DNA: TGTGCCAGCCAGGCCGCTGGGACAGGGGAGATCTATGGCTACACCTTC

size: NA
J: TRBJ1-1
length: 13
V: TRBV19
D: NA
CDR3: CASSMRANTEVFF
DNA: TGTGCCAGTAGTATGCGGGCGAACACTGAAGTTTTCTTT

size: many
J: TRBJ2-7
length: 14
V: TRBV7-9
D: TRBD2
CDR3: CASSLGGGANEQYF
DNA: TGTGCCAGCAGCCTCGGGGGGGGGGCCAACGAGCAGTACTTC

size: NA
J: TRBJ1-2
length: 14
V: TRBV10-3
D: NA
CDR3: CAITGTLERDGYTF
DNA: TGTGCCATCACTGGGACCTTGGAGAGGGACGGCTACACCTTC

size: many
J: TRBJ1-6
length: 14
V: TRBV20-1
D: TRBD1
CDR3: CSARGAGGNSPLHF
DNA: TGCAGTGCTAGGGGGGCAGGGGGTAATTCACCCCTCCACTTT

size: NA
J: TRBJ2-5
length: 14
V: TRBV11-3
D: TRBD2
CDR3: CASGLVAGQETQYF
DNA: TGTGCCAGCGGCTTAGTAGCGGGACAAGAGACCCAGTACTTC

size: many
J: TRBJ1-4
length: 15
V: TRBV7-9
D: NA
CDR3: CASSLADEANEKLFF
DNA: TGTGCCAGCAGCTTAGCGGACGAGGCTAATGAAAAACTGTTTTTT

size: once
J: TRBJ2-1
length: 15
V: TRBV19
D: NA
CDR3: CASSSPRAGRDEQFF
DNA: TGTGCCAGTAGTTCCCCCCGGGCAGGTAGAGATGAGCAGTTCTTC

size: few
J: TRBJ2-5
length: 11
V: TRBV5-1
D: NA
CDR3: CASRLSETQYF
DNA: TGCGCCAGCAGACTTTCAGAGACCCAGTACTTC

size: many
J: TRBJ2-5
length: 13
V: TRBV12-3/TRBV12-4
D: TRBD1
CDR3: CASSTAPGGTQYF
DNA: TGTGCCAGCAGTACAGCCCCAGGGGGGACCCAGTACTTC

size: few
J: TRBJ2-7
length: 15
V: TRBV9
D: TRBD1
CDR3: CASSVATGVAYEQYF
DNA: TGTGCCAGCAGCGTAGCTACAGGGGTGGCCTACGAGCAGTACTTC

size: many
J: TRBJ2-5
length: 16
V: TRBV5-1
D: NA
CDR3: CASSLMGDRQGETQYF
DNA: TGCGCCAGCAGCTTGATGGGGGATCGGCAGGGAGAGACCCAGTACTTC

size: many
J: TRBJ1-3
length: 15
V: TRBV24-1
D: NA
CDR3: CATSDPGGSGNTIYF
DNA: TGTGCCACCAGTGATCCCGGGGGCTCTGGAAACACCATATATTTT

size: once
J: TRBJ2-3
length: 14
V: TRBV7-9
D: TRBD1
CDR3: CASSSTGQPDTQYF
DNA: TGTGCCAGCAGCTCAACGGGACAGCCGGATACGCAGTATTTT

size: once
J: TRBJ2-1
length: 16
V: TRBV24-1
D: TRBD1
CDR3: CATSEQQGNSYNEQFF
DNA: TGTGCCACCAGTGAACAACAGGGGAACTCCTACAATGAGCAGTTCTTC

size: NA
J: TRBJ1-1
length: 13
V: TRBV10-2
D: NA
CDR3: CASSRLGGAEAFF
DNA: TGTGCCAGCAGCCGCCTCGGGGGGGCTGAAGCTTTCTTT

size: few
J: TRBJ1-1
length: 14
V: TRBV25-1
D: NA
CDR3: CASSERGATTEAFF
DNA: TGTGCCAGCAGTGAACGGGGAGCTACAACTGAAGCTTTCTTT

size: medium-sized
J: TRBJ2-7
length: 13
V: TRBV10-3
D: TRBD1
CDR3: CATEGQDGYEQYF
DNA: TGTGCCACCGAAGGACAGGACGGCTACGAGCAGTACTTC

size: once
J: TRBJ1-5
length: 15
V: TRBV7-9
D: NA
CDR3: CASSAGGGARQPQHF
DNA: TGTGCCAGCAGTGCCGGGGGGGGGGCGAGGCAGCCCCAGCATTTT

size: NA
J: TRBJ2-7
length: 16
V: TRBV7-3
D: TRBD2
CDR3: CASSPRTSGSLYEQYF
DNA: TGTGCCAGCAGCCCCAGGACTAGCGGGAGTCTGTACGAGCAGTACTTC

size: few
J: TRBJ1-1
length: 14
V: TRBV7-9
D: NA
CDR3: CASSQEGRSAEAFF
DNA: TGTGCCAGCAGCCAAGAGGGTCGGTCCGCTGAAGCTTTCTTT

size: few
J: TRBJ1-6
length: 15
V: TRBV19
D: NA
CDR3: CASTQGYSYNSPLHF
DNA: TGTGCCAGTACTCAGGGGTACTCCTATAATTCACCCCTCCACTTT

size: few
J: TRBJ1-1
length: 15
V: TRBV19
D: NA
CDR3: CASSIVGVTNTEAFF
DNA: TGTGCCAGTAGTATAGTGGGAGTAACAAACACTGAAGCTTTCTTT

size: NA
J: TRBJ2-7
length: 16
V: TRBV29-1
D: TRBD1
CDR3: CSVAHLRRQGWSEQYF
DNA: TGCAGCGTCGCCCATTTGAGGAGACAGGGCTGGTCCGAGCAGTACTTC

size: NA
J: TRBJ2-7
length: 14
V: TRBV5-5
D: TRBD2
CDR3: CASSPLAGGWEQYF
DNA: TGTGCCAGCAGCCCTCTAGCGGGGGGCTGGGAGCAGTACTTC

size: many
J: TRBJ2-7
length: 13
V: TRBV5-1
D: NA
CDR3: CASSLDSPYEQYF
DNA: TGCGCCAGCAGCTTGGACAGCCCCTACGAGCAGTACTTC

size: many
J: TRBJ2-7
length: 14
V: TRBV7-2
D: NA
CDR3: CASSFSRYVFEQYF
DNA: TGTGCCAGCAGCTTTAGCCGCTACGTTTTCGAGCAGTACTTC

size: NA
J: TRBJ1-1
length: 17
V: TRBV9
D: NA
CDR3: CASSYSAIGGAYTEAFF
DNA: TGTGCCAGCAGCTACTCCGCTATTGGGGGCGCTTACACTGAAGCTTTCTTT

size: NA
J: TRBJ2-5
length: 13
V: TRBV10-3
D: NA
CDR3: CAITASSGETQYF
DNA: TGTGCCATCACCGCTAGTTCAGGAGAGACCCAGTACTTC

size: NA
J: TRBJ1-2
length: 18
V: TRBV19
D: NA
CDR3: CASSITSGIPSGDYGYTF
DNA: TGTGCCAGTAGTATAACAAGTGGGATCCCTTCGGGGGACTATGGCTACACCTTC

size: NA
J: TRBJ2-2
length: 13
V: TRBV12-3/TRBV12-4
D: NA
CDR3: CASSFGDTGELFF
DNA: TGTGCCAGCAGTTTTGGGGACACCGGGGAGCTGTTTTTT

size: few
J: TRBJ2-5
length: 18
V: TRBV5-1
D: TRBD1
CDR3: CASSKRHWDRVPQETQYF
DNA: TGCGCCAGCAGCAAGCGACACTGGGACAGGGTCCCCCAAGAGACCCAGTACTTC

size: many
J: TRBJ1-5
length: 17
V: TRBV10-3
D: NA
CDR3: CAISESNRGRGNQPQHF
DNA: TGTGCCATCAGTGAGTCGAACAGAGGTCGGGGAAATCAGCCCCAGCATTTT

size: NA
J: TRBJ1-2
length: 14
V: TRBV20-1
D: NA
CDR3: CSARVGQGNYGYTF
DNA: TGCAGTGCTAGAGTAGGGCAGGGTAACTATGGCTACACCTTC

size: NA
J: TRBJ2-6
length: 10
V: TRBV13
D: NA
CDR3: CASSRDVLTF
DNA: TGTGCCAGCAGCAGAGACGTCCTGACTTTC

size: NA
J: TRBJ2-5
length: 18
V: TRBV7-9
D: TRBD2
CDR3: CASSFGAGVAGELETQYF
DNA: TGTGCCAGCAGCTTTGGAGCGGGAGTTGCCGGGGAGCTAGAGACCCAGTACTTC

size: NA
J: TRBJ2-1
length: 11
V: TRBV29-1
D: TRBD1
CDR3: CSIDRGNEQFF
DNA: TGCAGCATAGACAGGGGCAATGAGCAGTTCTTC

size: many
J: TRBJ1-2
length: 16
V: TRBV6-6
D: TRBD1
CDR3: CASSYAGGQGSYGYTF
DNA: TGTGCCAGCAGTTACGCCGGAGGACAGGGGAGTTATGGCTACACCTTC

size: many
J: TRBJ2-7
length: 14
V: TRBV2
D: TRBD1
CDR3: CASSADRDTYEQYF
DNA: TGTGCCAGCAGTGCGGACAGGGACACCTACGAGCAGTACTTC